This is a list of T cell receptor beta chains from one sample in a study of preoperative IRX-2 immunotherapy in early breast cancer. Profiling relied on immunoSEQ multiplex PCR, and the TCRdb table lists in-frame clones only, not all of them. Counted here are several hundred clones, about 80% occurring once; the ten biggest clones make up more than 20%. The material was tumor tissue, obtained before IRX-2 immunotherapy. The source is a human donor with breast cancer. Both conserved end residues are part of each CDR3. Fields, in order: V gene, D gene, J gene, clone size, CDR3 DNA, CDR3 protein. The D gene is left open where the match is weak. Some rows have no size entry. The others give once, few or many, or a class for an expanded clone.

>TRBV19|NA|TRBJ1-3|NA
TGTGCCAGTTGGGACCCACGAAGTCACTCTGGAAACACCATATATTTT
CASWDPRSHSGNTIYF
>TRBV19|TRBD1|TRBJ2-5|once
TGTGCCAGTGGGGACAGGCGAGAGACCCAGTACTTC
CASGDRRETQYF
>TRBV6-8|NA|TRBJ2-5|once
TGTGCCATCAGTCCAGGGGCCAACCAAGAGACCCAGTACTTC
CAISPGANQETQYF
>TRBV19|TRBD1|TRBJ1-2|NA
TGTGCCAGTAGTATTTCCGGGACAGTCAACTATGGCTACACCTTC
CASSISGTVNYGYTF
>TRBV15|NA|TRBJ1-5|few
TGTGCCACCAGCAGAGATATGAGGCGGGATCAGCCCCAGCATTTT
CATSRDMRRDQPQHF
>TRBV6-8|TRBD1|TRBJ2-7|NA
TGTGCCAGCAGAGAACAGGGGGCCGTAACCTACGAGCAGTACTTC
CASREQGAVTYEQYF
>TRBV11-3|TRBD1|TRBJ1-1|NA
TGTGCCAGCAGTAATGGACAGGGGTACACTGAAGCTTTCTTT
CASSNGQGYTEAFF
>TRBV10-2|TRBD2|TRBJ2-6|NA
TGCGCCAGCAGTGAGGGGCAGGGAGGGCCTCTCTCTGGGGCCAACGTCCTGACTTTC
CASSEGQGGPLSGANVLTF
>TRBV6-8|NA|TRBJ2-1|NA
TGTGCCAGCAGACAACCTGCGGGGACCGTCGATGAGCAGTTCTTC
CASRQPAGTVDEQFF
>TRBV12-5|TRBD2|TRBJ2-5|NA
TGTGCCAGCCGAGAGGGGCAGCGGGGGGGCCGAGGAGAGACCCAGTACTTC
CASREGQRGGRGETQYF
>TRBV19|NA|TRBJ2-6|few
TGTGCCAGTAGCCCCCCGGCAGGGCAGCAGTCTGGGGCCAACGTCCTGACTTTC
CASSPPAGQQSGANVLTF
>TRBV6-8|NA|TRBJ2-7|NA
TGTGCCAGCAGTTACGAGGGTCTGCCTCACGAGCAGTACTTC
CASSYEGLPHEQYF
>TRBV19|TRBD1|TRBJ1-2|NA
TGTGCCAGTAGGAACCCGACAGGGGGTGGCTATGGCTACACCTTC
CASRNPTGGGYGYTF
>TRBV6-8|NA|TRBJ2-7|few
TGTGCCAGCATAAGGGGAAAACAGCTCGAGCAGTACTTC
CASIRGKQLEQYF
>TRBV6-8|NA|TRBJ1-4|NA
TGTGCCAGCAGTTACCGGCAGACTAATGAAAAACTGTTTTTT
CASSYRQTNEKLFF
>TRBV5-1|TRBD2|TRBJ2-7|once
TGCGCCAGCAGCCCACGGAAGGGTTTACTAGCGGGAGGAGGCGAGCAGTACTTC
CASSPRKGLLAGGGEQYF
>TRBV6-8|NA|TRBJ1-3|NA
TGTGCCAGCAGTTCCTACGCCTACTCTGGAAACACCATATATTTT
CASSSYAYSGNTIYF
>TRBV5-1|TRBD1|TRBJ1-1|NA
TGCGCCAGCAGCCCCGGGACAGCCATGAACACTGAAGCTTTCTTT
CASSPGTAMNTEAFF
>TRBV30|NA|TRBJ1-1|NA
TGTGCCTGGAGCACAGGCATGAACACTGAAGCTTTCTTT
CAWSTGMNTEAFF
>TRBV11-3|NA|TRBJ1-5|few
TGTGCCAGCAGCCCGGGATCGACAGTCAGCAATCAGCCCCAGCATTTT
CASSPGSTVSNQPQHF
>TRBV11-3|TRBD1|TRBJ1-5|few
TGTGCCAGCAGCTCCGACAGGGGTCGGGGTCAGCCCCAGCATTTT
CASSSDRGRGQPQHF
>TRBV19|NA|TRBJ1-2|NA
TGTGCCAGTAGTATAGATGGCAGTCGGGGCTACACCTTC
CASSIDGSRGYTF
>TRBV6-8|NA|TRBJ1-1|NA
TGTGCCAGCAGCCTAGAGATGAACACTGAAGCTTTCTTT
CASSLEMNTEAFF
>TRBV23-1|TRBD1|TRBJ1-4|NA
TGCGCCAGCAGCCAAGGCGGGACAGGGGAGTTCATTGAAAAACTGTTTTTT
CASSQGGTGEFIEKLFF
>TRBV15|NA|TRBJ1-1|NA
TGTGCCACCAGCAGAGATAAGTTGGGGAACACTGAAGCTTTCTTT
CATSRDKLGNTEAFF
>TRBV28|TRBD1|TRBJ1-2|once
TGTGCCAGCATTGAGGGACAGGCAGCCGCACGATATGGCTACACCTTC
CASIEGQAAARYGYTF
>TRBV1|NA|TRBJ2-2|NA
TGCGCCAGCAGCGTCCTCCCCGGGACAGGGAAGGGCACCGGGGAGCTGTTTTTT
CASSVLPGTGKGTGELFF
>TRBV29-1|TRBD1|TRBJ1-1|NA
TGCAGCGTTGGACTATTGGGACAGAAAAACACTGAAGCTTTCTTT
CSVGLLGQKNTEAFF
>TRBV5-1|NA|TRBJ1-1|NA
TGCGCCAGCAGAAGGGCAGGGTCGGGTAACACTGAAGCTTTCTTT
CASRRAGSGNTEAFF
>TRBV6-8|TRBD1|TRBJ1-4|once
TGTGCCAGCAGCCTTAGACAGGGTCTGAATGAAAAACTGTTTTTT
CASSLRQGLNEKLFF
>TRBV6-8|TRBD2|TRBJ2-1|NA
TGTGCCAGCAGTTTACAACCCCGACTAGCGGCCTACAATGAGCAGTTCTTC
CASSLQPRLAAYNEQFF
>TRBV18|NA|TRBJ1-2|once
TGTGCCAGCTCACCCTCAGGGGTCTCTTCGGAAGGCTACACCTTC
CASSPSGVSSEGYTF
>TRBV11-1|TRBD2|TRBJ2-6|NA
TGTGCCAGCAGCTTGCGGGGGAGCTCTGGGGCCAACGTCCTGACTTTC
CASSLRGSSGANVLTF
>TRBV29-1|NA|TRBJ2-3|NA
TGCAGCGTGGGAACTGGAGTCGGAGTTAGCACAGATACGCAGTATTTT
CSVGTGVGVSTDTQYF
>TRBV23-1|NA|TRBJ2-1|NA
TGCGCCAGCAGTACTATCCAATCAGTTCCTACTGAGCAGTTCTTC
CASSTIQSVPTEQFF
>TRBV7-5|NA|TRBJ2-3|NA
TGTGCCAGCAGCTCTAGCGGGAGGGTCGGCACAGATACGCAGTATTTT
CASSSSGRVGTDTQYF
>TRBV5-1|NA|TRBJ2-3|few
TGCGCCAGCAGCTTGGCGGGTCAGGCCCTCACAGATACGCAGTATTTT
CASSLAGQALTDTQYF
>TRBV11-3|NA|TRBJ1-6|NA
TGTGCCAGCAGCTTGTTCAGGGTACAGAATAATTCACCCCTCCACTTT
CASSLFRVQNNSPLHF
>TRBV19|NA|TRBJ2-1|NA
TGTGCCAGTAGTATAGGCTCCCGAGGCTCCTACAATGAGCAGTTCTTC
CASSIGSRGSYNEQFF
>TRBV6-8|NA|TRBJ1-4|NA
TGTGCCAGCAGTGACTGTCCAAGTCTCCTAGTCGACAATGAAAAACTGTTTTTT
CASSDCPSLLVDNEKLFF
>TRBV19|NA|TRBJ1-5|NA
TGTGCCAGCACCCTGGCAGGGTTCAATCAGCCCCAGCATTTT
CASTLAGFNQPQHF
>TRBV11-3|TRBD1|TRBJ1-1|hyperexpanded
TGTGCCAGCAGGGACCCCGGACAGGGGGCCTTCACTGAAGCTTTCTTT
CASRDPGQGAFTEAFF
>TRBV5-1|NA|TRBJ1-4|NA
TGCGCCAGCAGCTTGGACCGCCTAACTAATGAAAAACTGTTTTTT
CASSLDRLTNEKLFF
>TRBV6-8|TRBD1|TRBJ1-2|NA
TGTGCCAGCAGGCAGGGGGCGGGAATCTATGGCTACACCTTC
CASRQGAGIYGYTF
>TRBV15|NA|TRBJ2-7|NA
TGTGCCACCAGCAGAGGGAGGGGCGGCGCCTACGAGCAGTACTTC
CATSRGRGGAYEQYF
>TRBV6-8|TRBD1|TRBJ2-1|NA
TGTGCCAGCAGTGTTCTCAGGGGGCTAGAGCAGTTCTTC
CASSVLRGLEQFF
>TRBV6-8|TRBD1|TRBJ2-7|large
TGTGCCAGCAGTTACAACCCGGGACAGGGGGCAGGTGAGCAGTACTTC
CASSYNPGQGAGEQYF
>TRBV18|NA|TRBJ1-1|NA
TGTGCCAGCTCACCGGGCCCGCGCAGTTTGACTGAAGCTTTCTTT
CASSPGPRSLTEAFF
>TRBV6-8|TRBD1|TRBJ1-3|few
TGTGCCAGCAGTGGCCCCGGGACAGGGACCCACCCCTCTGGAAACACCATATATTTT
CASSGPGTGTHPSGNTIYF
>TRBV6-8|TRBD1|TRBJ1-1|NA
TGTGCCAGCACATGGGCAGGGGGTACTGAAGCTTTCTTT
CASTWAGGTEAFF
>TRBV6-8|TRBD1|TRBJ1-1|NA
TGTGCCGCGAACAGGGGGATGAACACTGAAGCTTTCTTT
CAANRGMNTEAFF
>TRBV27|TRBD2|TRBJ2-1|NA
TGTGCCAGCAGCCTGGGTTCTAGCGGGAGGAGGGGCTCCTACAATGAGCAGTTCTTC
CASSLGSSGRRGSYNEQFF
>TRBV23-1|NA|TRBJ2-7|NA
TGCGCCAGCACCTGCTTGGGTTCCGGACGATCCTACGAGCAGTACTTC
CASTCLGSGRSYEQYF
>TRBV30|NA|TRBJ1-1|NA
TGTGCCTGGAGTGTACGAACCCTGAAACAGACGACTGAAGCTTTCTTT
CAWSVRTLKQTTEAFF
>TRBV28|NA|TRBJ2-5|NA
TGTGCCAGCAGTTTTGTAGGGCAGGGTGAAGAGACCCAGTACTTC
CASSFVGQGEETQYF
>TRBV6-8|TRBD1|TRBJ1-5|large
TGTGCCAGCAGCGGACAGGGGCGCAAGGGGGGCAATCAGCCCCAGCATTTT
CASSGQGRKGGNQPQHF